This T cell receptor (beta chain) was found in a study of T cell repertoires in cytomegalovirus infection. TCRdb ran MiXCR on the reads and lists one entry per CDR3 protein. Counted here are hundreds of thousands of distinct CDR3 sequences, 20% to 30% occurring once; the ten biggest clones make up approximately 8.2%. The V end was cut by 0 bases, the J end by 7 bases, with 3 bases between. This CDR3 has 11 residues. Germline CDR1 and CDR2: SGHDN and FVKESK. This chain links TRBV14 with TRBJ1-1, with D unresolved. The clonotype was recovered from a human donor in good health (CMV status not recorded). Some clones in this sample may be carry-over from other donors' samples. Sequencing was performed on CD8+ T cells from PBMCs. CDR3 residues: CASSQEGEAFF. DNA of the CDR3: TGTGCCAGCAGCCAAGAAGGTGAAGCTTTCTTT. Based on the CDR3 plus reference TRBV14 and TRBJ1-1, the full variable domain is EAGVTQFPSHSVIEKGQTVTLRCDPISGHDNLYWYRRVMGKEIKFLLHFVKESKQDESGMPNNRFLAERTGGTYSTLKVQPAELEDSGVYFCASSQEGEAFFGQGTRLTVV.